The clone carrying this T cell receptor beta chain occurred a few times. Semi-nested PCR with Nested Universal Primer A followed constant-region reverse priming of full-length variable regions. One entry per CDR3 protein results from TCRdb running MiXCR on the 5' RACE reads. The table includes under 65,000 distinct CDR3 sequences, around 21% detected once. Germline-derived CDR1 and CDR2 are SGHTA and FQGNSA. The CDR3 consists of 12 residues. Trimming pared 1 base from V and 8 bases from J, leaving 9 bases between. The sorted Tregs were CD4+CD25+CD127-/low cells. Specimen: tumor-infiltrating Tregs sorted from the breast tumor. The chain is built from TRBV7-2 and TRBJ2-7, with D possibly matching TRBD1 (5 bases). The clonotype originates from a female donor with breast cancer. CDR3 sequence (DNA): TGTGCCAGCAGCTTAGACAGGAACCAGCAGTACTTC. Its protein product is CASSLDRNQQYF.